This T cell receptor (beta chain) comes out of a study of T cells in narcolepsy. The overall study: Donors had narcolepsy type 1 or type 2, or were healthy controls. Study findings and constraints: HCRT-specific and TRIB2-specific autoreactive clonotypes appeared among same-patient CSF and blood CD4+ clonotypes. Reportedly, autoreactive clonotypes were serially detected in patients' blood but not controls'. Autoreactive clone sequences were missing from some blood memory CD4+ repertoires.

V was cut by 5 bases and J by 4 bases, with 8 bases left in between. Per germline, CDR1 SNHLY and CDR2 FYNNEI. CDR3 length: 12 residues. The method was immunoSEQ multiplex PCR; TCRdb's version includes in-frame clones alone and lacks a portion of them. The table records around 27,000 clones, roughly 83% of them present only once. On this clone: The antigen remains unidentified.

This TCR was recovered from a human donor with narcolepsy. The sequenced sample was CD45RA- memory CD4+ T cells from PBMCs. The V gene is TRBV2, the J gene TRBJ1-2; D possibly corresponds to TRBD1 (6 bases). For the CDR3, the DNA is TGTGCCAGCAGTCAGGACAGCTATGGCTACACCTTC. Its protein is CASSQDSYGYTF.